Given below is one T cell receptor (beta chain) in context. Its target is unknown. Assay: immunoSEQ multiplex PCR; the TCRdb copy retains only in-frame clones and omits some. The table lists some 2,000,000 clones, roughly 95% of them singletons. The data were taken from a study of shared clonotypes between healthy human individuals. Across the study: Each donor's CD8 memory used one plate, CD8 naive two, each CD4 subset three. Study-wide points: Clonotypes shared by all four sorted-subset donors had higher generation probabilities than non-shared clonotypes.

From germline, CDR1 is SGHRS and CDR2 YFSETQ. Trimming at V came to 3 bases and at J to 7 bases, leaving 8 bases not matched to a gene. The CDR3 totals 16 residues. Study donors comprised healthy, HIV-negative adults devoid of recent acute infection or vaccination. The V and J genes are TRBV5-1 and TRBJ2-2, with 11 bases aligning to TRBD2. The receptor comes from a man between 18 and 29 years old in good health. The specimen was naive CD4+ T cells sorted from blood. The subset was: CD45RA+ positively selected. The CDR3 coding sequence is TGCGCCAGCAGCTCGACTAGCGGGGTCAACGGCGGGGAGCTGTTTTTT. Translating it yields CASSSTSGVNGGELFF.